Each of the 30 T cell receptor beta chains below was sequenced from the same sample in a study of early T cells in non-severe SARS-CoV-2 infection. TCRdb analysed the 5' RACE reads with MiXCR anew, one entry per CDR3 protein. The repertoire includes about 64,000 distinct CDR3 sequences, approximately 10% of them detected once, and roughly 3% sits in the top ten. This material consisted of whole blood, taken at baseline. These receptors came from an adult who was a healthcare worker with PCR-confirmed SARS-CoV-2 infection or an uninfected control (not recorded which).

The V and J genes are TRBV7-9 and TRBJ1-5, with TRBD1 as a possible D gene (5 bases). The CDR3 is made up of 15 amino acids. Germline V CDR1 and CDR2: SEHNR, FQNEAQ (reference sequence). The V gene lost 5 bases and the J gene lost 6 bases, with 17 bases spanning the gap. The CDR3 sequence: CASSPGGGAGQPQHF. The CDR3 DNA sequence: TGTGCCAGCAGCCCGGGTGGGGGAGCTGGTCAGCCCCAGCATTTT. The full variable domain, rest sourced from reference TRBV7-9 and TRBJ1-5, is DTGVSQNPRHKITKRGQNVTFRCDPISEHNRLYWYRQTLGQGPEFLTYFQNEAQLEKSRLLSDRFSAERPKGSFSTLEIQRTEQGDSAMYLCASSPGGGAGQPQHFGDGTRLSIL.

This clonotype turned up a few times. This chain joins TRBV3-1 and TRBJ1-2; tentatively, D is TRBD1 (6 bases). V lost 3 bases and J 8 bases, leaving 16 bases between the germline ends. CDR1 LGHDT and CDR2 YNNKEL come from the germline V gene (reference sequence). This CDR3 comprises 14 residues. Here the CDR3 DNA reads TGTGCCAGCAGCCAGGTCACAGGGTATTCCGGCTACACCTTC. It specifies CASSQVTGYSGYTF.

This chain uses TRBV30 with TRBJ1-5; the D is unclear. Trimming pared 0 bases from V and 6 bases from J, leaving 12 bases between. Germline V lookup: CDR1 GTSNPN, CDR2 SVGIG (reference sequence). This CDR3 contains 14 residues. The CDR3 region is CAWSVLEWGQPQHF. The CDR3 region has the DNA TGTGCCTGGAGTGTACTGGAGTGGGGTCAGCCCCAGCATTTT.

The CDR3, as DNA: TGCGCCAGCATTGCGTACAGGCGGTTTGGTTTTACCGGAACTGGGGCCAACGTCCTGACTTTC. Encoded protein: CASIAYRRFGFTGTGANVLTF. The rearrangement joins TRBV10-1 to TRBJ2-6; weak D call: TRBD1 (5 bases). The CDR3 runs 21 residues. Trimming pared 7 bases from V and 2 bases from J, leaving 30 bases between. Germline V gives CDR1 WNHNN, CDR2 SYGVQD (reference sequence).

The table lists this clonotype with a few counts. The gene calls are TRBV5-6 and TRBJ1-2; D remains ambiguous. V was clipped by 4 bases and J by 0 bases, with 10 bases between them. Germline loops: CDR1 SGHDT, CDR2 YYEEEE. This CDR3 region has 14 residues. The CDR3: CASSRTGANYGYTF. CDR3 coding DNA: TGTGCCAGCAGCCGGACCGGGGCTAACTATGGCTACACCTTC. The variable domain in full, completed from reference TRBV5-6 and TRBJ1-2, reads DAGVTQSPTHLIKTRGQQVTLRCSPKSGHDTVSWYQQALGQGPQFIFQYYEEEERQRGNFPDRFSGHQFPNYSSELNVNALLLGDSALYLCASSRTGANYGYTFGSGTRLTVV.

The rearrangement joins TRBV20-1 to TRBJ2-4, with unresolved D. The length of the CDR3 is 14 residues. CDR1 and CDR2 (germline): DFQATT, SNEGSKA (reference sequence). Trimming stripped 1 base from V and 0 bases from J, with 7 bases between. CDR3 sequence: CSARASLAKNIQYF. The CDR3 nucleotides are TGCAGTGCTAGAGCAAGCCTAGCCAAAAACATTCAGTACTTC.

V and J are TRBV27 and TRBJ2-3; tentative D call: TRBD2 (5 bases). The CDR3 is 15 residues long. The V end lost 7 bases, the J end lost 2 bases, and 16 bases lay between the germline ends. From germline, CDR1 is MNHEY and CDR2 SMNVEV (reference sequence). The DNA for the CDR3 is TGTGCCAGCACTCCAACGGGAAGGTACACAGATACGCAGTATTTT. Translation gives CASTPTGRYTDTQYF.

This clonotype came up a few times. The chain is built from TRBV6-1 and TRBJ1-3; D is ambiguous. The germline V gene has CDR1 MNHNS and CDR2 SASEGT. This CDR3 comprises 13 residues. V was cut by 8 bases and J by 4 bases, with 12 bases left in between. In DNA, the CDR3 is TGTGCCAGCGATCTAAAACCCGGAAACACCATATATTTT. Translated: CASDLKPGNTIYF.

This clonotype was seen a handful of times. V gene TRBV5-1 combines with J gene TRBJ2-7; no reliable D call. Germline CDR1 reads SGHRS; CDR2 reads YFSETQ. V shed 0 bases and J shed 3 bases, with 13 bases lying between them. The CDR3 covers 15 residues. The CDR3 DNA reads as TGCGCCAGCAGCTTGGACAGTGGCCCCATCTACGAGCAGTACTTC. It specifies CASSLDSGPIYEQYF.

This clonotype was seen ten or more times. This rearrangement joins TRBV4-1 to TRBJ2-1, with a weak D call TRBD2 (6 bases). Germline CDR1 is MGHRA and CDR2 is YSYEKL. The CDR3 loop spans 15 amino acids. V was trimmed by 2 bases and J by 4 bases, leaving 12 bases between them. In DNA form, the CDR3 reads TGCGCCAGCAGCCAACTCACCGGGACTTACAATGAGCAGTTCTTC. Encoded protein: CASSQLTGTYNEQFF.

This sequence joins TRBV20-1 and TRBJ1-2, with no clear D. This CDR3 contains 15 residues. Germline V CDR1 and CDR2: DFQATT, SNEGSKA (reference sequence). The V end was cut by 6 bases, the J end by 5 bases, with 22 bases between. CDR3 nucleotide sequence: TGCAGTGCGGAACCCCATGACTCCCGACGTTATGGCTACACCTTC. Its protein is CSAEPHDSRRYGYTF.

Only a few counts were recorded for this clonotype. Here the CDR3 DNA reads TGTGCCAGCAGCTTAGATTATAGTACGCAGTATTTT. It is translated as CASSLDYSTQYF. This chain uses TRBV11-2 with TRBJ2-3, with D hard to call. The germline CDR1 and CDR2 sequences are SGHAT and FQNNGV. V lost 0 bases and J 8 bases, leaving 6 bases between the germline ends. The CDR3 spans 12 residues.

V and J are TRBV5-4 and TRBJ2-1; D tentatively fits TRBD1 or TRBD2 (5 bases each). The ends were cut back, 6 bases at V and 9 bases at J, with 25 bases in the middle. The germline CDR1 and CDR2 sequences are SGHNT and YYREEE (reference sequence). The CDR3 length is 16 residues. CDR3 sequence reads: CASNARHPVPGAEQFF. The CDR3 DNA reads TGTGCCAGCAACGCGAGGCACCCCGTCCCCGGGGCTGAGCAGTTCTTC.

This clonotype was picked up many times. This chain connects TRBV28 to TRBJ1-5, with a weak D call TRBD1 (5 bases). CDR1 and CDR2 from the germline V gene are MDHEN and SYDVKM. The V end was cut by 3 bases, the J end by 4 bases, with 16 bases between. This CDR3 comprises 16 residues. CDR3 in DNA: TGTGCCAGCAGTTTTTCTCGGGCAGGGAGAAATCAGCCCCAGCATTTT. Translated: CASSFSRAGRNQPQHF.

This clonotype was observed a few times. The J gene is TRBJ2-5, the V gene TRBV5-1; TRBD2 agrees at 14 bases. The CDR3 has 15 amino acids. V trimming: 4 bases; J trimming: 5 bases; junction bases outside the gene matches: 4. Germline lookup yields CDR1 SGHRS and CDR2 YFSETQ. The CDR3 region is CASSAGLAGAETQYF. In nucleotides, the CDR3 is TGCGCCAGCAGCGCGGGACTAGCGGGGGCGGAGACCCAGTACTTC. Supplemented by reference TRBV5-1 and TRBJ2-5, the full variable domain reads KAGVTQTPRYLIKTRGQQVTLSCSPISGHRSVSWYQQTPGQGLQFLFEYFSETQRNKGNFPGRFSGRQFSNSRSEMNVSTLELGDSALYLCASSAGLAGAETQYFGPGTRLLVL.

CDR3 sequence reads: CASSQAGNYNEQFF. DNA for the CDR3: TGTGCCAGCAGCCAGGCAGGGAACTACAATGAGCAGTTCTTC. This rearrangement joins TRBV3-1 to TRBJ2-1; TRBD1 is a possible D gene (5 bases). Trimming pared 3 bases from V and 3 bases from J, leaving 9 bases between. The germline CDR1 and CDR2 sequences are LGHDT and YNNKEL (reference sequence). This CDR3 contains 14 residues.

The chain recombines TRBV6-5 with TRBJ2-7; TRBD1 matches 8 bases. The V gene's germline CDR1 is MNHEY and CDR2 SVGAGI. V gave up 7 bases and J gave up 4 bases; unmatched junction bases: 9. This CDR3 spans 14 amino acids. Here the CDR3 DNA reads TGTGCCAGCACCGACAGGGGTAAAGGTTACGAGCAGTACTTC. This sequence encodes CASTDRGKGYEQYF.

In this sample, this clonotype turned up many times. This chain uses TRBV4-3 with TRBJ1-2; TRBD1 aligns across 8 bases. Germline CDR1 is LGHNA and CDR2 is YSLEER. This CDR3 contains 15 residues. J gave up 3 bases and V 3 bases, and 6 bases lay outside the gene matches. CDR3 nucleotide sequence: TGCGCCAGCAGCCAGGGCTTGACAGGGGACTATGGCTACACCTTC. It translates to CASSQGLTGDYGYTF.

The chain links TRBV7-2 to TRBJ2-7, with D maybe TRBD1 (5 bases). The CDR3 has 15 amino acids. V dropped 5 bases and J dropped 4 bases, with 18 bases sitting between them. From germline, CDR1 is SGHTA and CDR2 FQGNSA. The CDR3 loop reads CASSNPILGVYEQYF. The CDR3 bases are TGTGCCAGCAGCAACCCGATCCTAGGGGTTTACGAGCAGTACTTC.

This clonotype was seen only a few times. This chain uses TRBV25-1 with TRBJ2-3; 7 bases align to TRBD2. Trimming took 2 bases from V and 6 from J; bases not matched to a gene: 11. The CDR3 covers 16 residues. Germline values: CDR1 MGHDK, CDR2 SYGVNS. In DNA, the CDR3 is TGTGCCAGCAGTGAAGTAGGACTAGATGGTCCGGATACGCAGTATTTT. It specifies CASSEVGLDGPDTQYF.

This clonotype was counted many times. The chain couples TRBV29-1 to TRBJ1-5, with TRBD1 as a possible D gene (5 bases). Germline lookup yields CDR1 SQVTM and CDR2 ANQGSEA. The CDR3 length is 13 residues. With 6 bases removed from V and 3 bases from J, the gap between germline ends came to 12 bases. The CDR3 loop reads CSVRDSVNQPQHF. For the CDR3, the DNA is TGCAGCGTGAGAGACAGTGTCAATCAGCCCCAGCATTTT.

This clonotype was picked up a small number of times. The V and J genes are TRBV7-9 and TRBJ2-3; TRBD2 is a possible D gene (6 bases). Germline V gene sequence: CDR1 SEHNR, CDR2 FQNEAQ (reference sequence). The CDR3 consists of 17 residues. V lost 2 bases and J 3 bases, leaving 18 bases between the germline ends. As DNA, the CDR3 is TGTGCCAGCAGCTTATCGGCGGGGAGTCGGATAACAGATACGCAGTATTTT. It is translated as CASSLSAGSRITDTQYF.

This clonotype was counted between two and nine times. The chain employs TRBV5-1 and TRBJ1-1; D gene uncertain. Germline V gene data show CDR1 as SGHRS and CDR2 as YFSETQ. Deletions cut 1 base from V and 3 bases from J, with 13 bases between. The CDR3 length is 15 residues. Written as DNA, the CDR3 is TGCGCCAGCAGCTTGACACCCGCCTCTGACACTGAAGCTTTCTTT. Translation: CASSLTPASDTEAFF.

This clonotype was observed many times. The rearrangement links TRBV7-8 to TRBJ2-1, with 10 bases aligning to TRBD2. This CDR3 has 17 residues. Trimming took 4 bases from V and 0 from J; bases not matched to a gene: 6. The germline gives CDR1 SGHVS, CDR2 FQNEAQ. The CDR3 loop is CASSSTSGGASYNEQFF. The CDR3 coding sequence is TGTGCCAGCAGCTCAACAAGCGGGGGGGCCTCCTACAATGAGCAGTTCTTC.

The chain is built from TRBV20-1 and TRBJ2-2; TRBD1 agrees at 11 bases. The junction had 4 bases not matched to a gene; V was cut back by 2 bases and J by 5 bases. Germline values: CDR1 DFQATT, CDR2 SNEGSKA (reference sequence). CDR3 size: 15 residues. The CDR3 here is CSARQGTGGTGELFF. In DNA form, the CDR3 reads TGCAGTGCTAGACAAGGGACAGGGGGGACCGGGGAGCTGTTTTTT.

The table lists this clonotype with many counts. V and J are TRBV6-6 and TRBJ2-3; TRBD2 agrees at 10 bases. Germline assignment: CDR1 MNHNY and CDR2 SVGAGI (reference sequence). J was trimmed by 4 bases and V by 1 base; bases with no gene match: 5. This CDR3 spans 16 amino acids. CDR3 loop: CASSYFSGGVADTQYF. The CDR3 bases are TGTGCCAGCAGTTACTTCAGCGGGGGGGTAGCAGATACGCAGTATTTT.

V usage is TRBV29-1 and J usage is TRBJ2-7, with 7 bases identical to TRBD2. The CDR3 sequence is 13 residues long. Germline loops: CDR1 SQVTM, CDR2 ANQGSEA. With V trimmed by 4 bases and J by 6 bases, 9 bases remained unmatched. The CDR3 region has the DNA TGCAGCGTTGTAACCGGGGGGAAGGGCGAGCAGTACTTC. Its translation is CSVVTGGKGEQYF.

Many counts were recorded for this clonotype. The chain links TRBV21-1 to TRBJ2-7; the listed D gene, TRBD2, was not tested against the DNA. TRBV21-1 is a recognized pseudogene. This CDR3 is 14 amino acids long. The CDR3, as DNA: TGTGCCAGCAGCTCCGGGACTAGTTGGTACGAGCAGTACTTC. Protein product: CASSSGTSWYEQYF.

This clonotype was found a few times. This CDR3 reads CASSRDRGQKLFF. Here the CDR3 DNA reads TGTGCCAGCAGTCGGGACAGGGGGCAAAAACTGTTTTTT. The chain couples TRBV6-5 to TRBJ1-4, with 12 bases aligning to TRBD1. This CDR3 has 13 residues. With 5 bases clipped from V and 9 bases from J, the junction kept 1 base outside the gene matches. Germline lookup yields CDR1 MNHEY and CDR2 SVGAGI.

The rearrangement links TRBV7-8 to TRBJ2-3; D gene ambiguous. This CDR3 contains 12 residues. V was pared by 5 bases and J by 4 bases, with 7 bases between. Germline CDR1 SGHVS, CDR2 FQNEAQ. The chain's CDR3 is CASSQAADTQYF. Here the CDR3 DNA reads TGTGCCAGCAGCCAAGCCGCAGATACGCAGTATTTT. The variable domain in full, with the rest retrieved from reference TRBV7-8 and TRBJ2-3, is GAGVSQSPRYKVAKRGQDVALRCDPISGHVSLFWYQQALGQGPEFLTYFQNEAQLDKSGLPSDRFFAERPEGSVSTLKIQRTQQEDSAVYLCASSQAADTQYFGPGTRLTVL.